This T cell receptor (beta chain) was identified during a study of T cell responses to AZD1222 COVID-19 vaccine. After removal of 5 bases from V and 5 bases from J, the junction contained 8 bases not matched to a gene. The CDR3 has 16 residues. Germline CDR1 reads MRHNA; CDR2 reads SNTAGT. The table came from immunoSEQ multiplex PCR; TCRdb's copy has only in-frame clones and leaves some out. Of roughly 160,000 clones in the sample, approximately 90% are singletons; the top ten hold approximately 1.3%. The rearrangement uses TRBV6-4 and TRBJ2-3; TRBD2 agrees at 12 bases. The sequenced sample was peripheral blood, obtained 28 days after the second AZD1222 dose. The receptor was isolated from an adult who received the AZD1222 COVID-19 vaccine. CDR3: CASSPAWTSGKDTQYF. In DNA, the CDR3 is TGTGCCAGCAGTCCTGCCTGGACTAGCGGGAAAGATACGCAGTATTTT.